These 15 T cell receptor beta chains were sequenced from one sample in a study of identical twins. TCRdb fed the 5' RACE reads into MiXCR, producing one record per CDR3 protein. The sample yields around 340,000 distinct CDR3 sequences, 9% to 15% seen once. The same data also contributed to another study, on yellow fever vaccine responses in identical twins.

Sequencing was performed on CD8+ T cells sorted from blood. The receptors stem from a woman aged 18-35 years in good health.

This clonotype occurred a few times. The rearrangement uses TRBV3-1 and TRBJ2-3, with D unclear. The CDR3 is 14 amino acids. V lost 4 bases and J lost 4, with 12 bases in between. CDR1 and CDR2 (germline): LGHDT, YNNKEL (reference sequence). The CDR3 spells CASSPWTEPDTQYF. CDR3 nucleotide sequence: TGTGCCAGCAGCCCGTGGACCGAGCCAGATACGCAGTATTTT.

This CDR3 reads CASSKAASGGGTDTQHF. CDR3 DNA sequence: TGTGCCAGCAGCAAAGCGGCTAGCGGAGGGGGCACAGATACGCAGCATTTT. This chain joins TRBV21-1 and TRBJ2-3; the tabulated D call, TRBD2, remains unverified against the DNA. The tail of the sequence fits TRBJ1-5 better, so the J call may be wrong. TRBV21-1 is shown as a pseudogene. The CDR3 is 17 residues long.

There are many counts of this clonotype. The J gene is TRBJ2-1, the V gene TRBV7-9, with D perhaps matching TRBD1 (5 bases). Trimming removed 2 bases at V and 7 bases at J, with 12 bases between. This CDR3 contains 14 residues. CDR1 and CDR2 from the germline V gene are SEHNR and FQNEAQ (reference sequence). Here the CDR3 reads CASSLPGFSNEQFF. CDR3 bases: TGTGCCAGCAGCTTACCAGGGTTCAGTAATGAGCAGTTCTTC.

This clonotype occurred a few times. The V call is TRBV27, the J call TRBJ2-3; the match to TRBD2 covers 9 bases. The germline V gene encodes CDR1 MNHEY and CDR2 SMNVEV (reference sequence). The junction had 14 bases not matched to a gene; V was cut back by 2 bases and J by 2 bases. The CDR3 is made up of 19 amino acids. CDR3 sequence: CASSLQTLVASGDTDTQYF. DNA for the CDR3: TGTGCCAGCAGTTTACAGACCCTGGTAGCTAGCGGGGACACAGATACGCAGTATTTT.

The table lists this clonotype with a few counts. The chain carries TRBV24-1 and TRBJ2-7, with D possibly matching TRBD2 (6 bases). Trimming left V 4 bases short and J 0 bases short, with 15 bases between. Germline lookup yields CDR1 KGHDR and CDR2 SFDVKD. The CDR3 has 16 amino acids. The CDR3 DNA sequence: TGTGCCACCAGTGAGGGGGACTTTAGGTTCTCCTACGAGCAGTACTTC. It specifies CATSEGDFRFSYEQYF.

Only a few counts were recorded for this clonotype. The chain has TRBV10-3 and TRBJ1-2; the D gene is possibly TRBD1 (6 bases). Trimming removed 3 bases from V and 3 bases from J, with 17 bases in between. The CDR3 is made up of 16 amino acids. Germline lookup yields CDR1 ENHRY and CDR2 SYGVKD. CDR3 sequence: CAISDPGDKDDYGYTF. The CDR3 bases are TGTGCCATCAGTGACCCCGGGGACAAGGATGACTATGGCTACACCTTC.

The CDR3 region has the DNA TGTGCCAGCAGCTTAGGCATGGGTTCCTACGAGCAGTACTTC. Its protein is CASSLGMGSYEQYF. The chain combines TRBV7-2 with TRBJ2-7; D call uncertain. The CDR3 sequence is 14 residues long. The V end lost 1 base, the J end lost 1 base, and 8 bases lay between the germline ends. From germline, CDR1 is SGHTA and CDR2 FQGNSA.

This clonotype was detected only a few times. V is TRBV28 and J is TRBJ2-3; TRBD2 might be the D (5 bases). Trimming removed 6 bases at V and 4 bases at J, with 14 bases between. The CDR3 has 14 amino acids. From germline, CDR1 is MDHEN and CDR2 SYDVKM. In DNA form, the CDR3 reads TGTGCCAGCAGGGCGGAGGTTGGGTCAGATACGCAGTATTTT. Translating gives CASRAEVGSDTQYF.

The V gene is TRBV5-1, the J gene TRBJ2-4; D perhaps matches TRBD1 (5 bases). Per germline, CDR1 SGHRS and CDR2 YFSETQ. This CDR3 comprises 15 residues. Deletions cut 1 base from V and 1 base from J, with 9 bases between. The CDR3 bases are TGCGCCAGCAGCTTGACAGGAGATGCCAAAAACATTCAGTACTTC. As protein: CASSLTGDAKNIQYF.

This clonotype was detected ten times or more. V and J are TRBV5-1 and TRBJ2-3, with D perhaps matching TRBD2 (5 bases). The V end lost 5 bases, the J end lost 0 bases, and 13 bases lay between the germline ends. The CDR3 has 15 amino acids. CDR1 and CDR2 (germline): SGHRS, YFSETQ. The CDR3 DNA reads TGCGCCAGCAGTGGGTCGAGGGCCAGCACAGATACGCAGTATTTT. Amino acids: CASSGSRASTDTQYF.

This chain uses TRBV29-1 with TRBJ2-2, with 7 bases that match TRBD2. Germline CDR1 reads SQVTM; CDR2 reads ANQGSEA. The CDR3 totals 11 residues. CDR3: CGGGPTGELFF. The CDR3 DNA reads TGCGGGGGAGGGCCTACCGGGGAGCTGTTTTTT.

This clonotype was observed a handful of times. This chain connects TRBV7-3 to TRBJ2-1; no clear D gene. CDR1 and CDR2 (germline): SGHTA, FQGTGA. The CDR3 runs to 16 residues. The V end was cut by 0 bases, the J end by 4 bases, with 13 bases between. CDR3 sequence reads: CASSLTSEPTYNEQFF. As DNA, the CDR3 is TGTGCCAGCAGCTTAACGAGCGAACCAACATACAATGAGCAGTTCTTC. The variable domain in full, with the rest retrieved from reference TRBV7-3 and TRBJ2-1, is GAGVSQTPSNKVTEKGKYVELRCDPISGHTALYWYRQSLGQGPEFLIYFQGTGAADDSGLPNDRFFAVRPEGSVSTLKIQRTERGDSAVYLCASSLTSEPTYNEQFFGPGTRLTVL.

The V call is TRBV7-9, the J call TRBJ2-5; 12 bases map to TRBD1. The CDR3 covers 16 residues. After removal of 5 bases from V and 2 bases from J, the junction contained 6 bases not matched to a gene. CDR1 SEHNR and CDR2 FQNEAQ come from the germline V gene (reference sequence). The CDR3 nucleotides are TGTGCCAGCAGCACCGGGACAGGGGGCAAACAAGAGACCCAGTACTTC. Protein: CASSTGTGGKQETQYF.

V is TRBV10-3 and J is TRBJ2-3, with D hard to call. The CDR3 loop spans 14 amino acids. Looked up from germline, CDR1 is ENHRY and CDR2 is SYGVKD. V was clipped by 0 bases and J by 4 bases, with 8 bases between them. CDR3 residues: CAISESHSADTQYF. Written as DNA, the CDR3 is TGTGCCATCAGTGAGTCCCATTCCGCAGATACGCAGTATTTT.

J is TRBJ1-3 and V is TRBV29-1; no definite D call. The V and J ends lost 0 bases and 7 bases respectively, with 4 bases between them. The CDR3 consists of 11 residues. Germline-derived CDR1 and CDR2 are SQVTM and ANQGSEA. CDR3 nucleotide sequence: TGCAGCGTTGAAGATCACAACACCATATATTTT. This encodes CSVEDHNTIYF.